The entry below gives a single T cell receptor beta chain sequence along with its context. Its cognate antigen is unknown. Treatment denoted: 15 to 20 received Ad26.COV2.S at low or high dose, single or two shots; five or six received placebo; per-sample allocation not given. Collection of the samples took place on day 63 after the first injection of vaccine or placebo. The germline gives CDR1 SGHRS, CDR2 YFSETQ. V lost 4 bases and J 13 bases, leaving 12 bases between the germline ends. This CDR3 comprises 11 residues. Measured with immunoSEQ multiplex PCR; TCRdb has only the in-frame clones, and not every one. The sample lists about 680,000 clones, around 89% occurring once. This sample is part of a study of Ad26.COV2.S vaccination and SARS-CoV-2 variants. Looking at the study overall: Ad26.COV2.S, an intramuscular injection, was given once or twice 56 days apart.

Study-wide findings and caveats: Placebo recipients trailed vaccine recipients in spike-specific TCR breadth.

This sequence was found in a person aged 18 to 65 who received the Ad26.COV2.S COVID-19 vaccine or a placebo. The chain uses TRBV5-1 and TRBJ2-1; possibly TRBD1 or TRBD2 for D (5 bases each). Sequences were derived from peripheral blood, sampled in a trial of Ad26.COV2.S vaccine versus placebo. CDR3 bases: TGCGCCAGCAGCCCCGGGACCTCCCAGTTCTTC. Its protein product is CASSPGTSQFF.